This T cell receptor (beta chain) emerged from a study of blood T cell repertoires in COVID-19. The protocol was immunoSEQ multiplex PCR, while the TCRdb copy is restricted to in-frame clones and leaves out a portion. The profile shows more than 45,000 clones, about 85% of them singletons. The CDR3 covers 13 residues. The J segment lost 3 bases and the V segment lost 4 bases, leaving 2 bases of the junction unmatched. Germline values: CDR1 KGHSH, CDR2 LQKENI. The chain couples TRBV18 to TRBJ2-7, with 8 bases aligning to TRBD1. This clonotype originated in a man aged 35-49 years with active COVID-19. Specimen: peripheral blood. In DNA form, the CDR3 reads TGTGCCAGCTCACGACAGGGGAACTACGAGCAGTACTTC. The encoded protein is CASSRQGNYEQYF.